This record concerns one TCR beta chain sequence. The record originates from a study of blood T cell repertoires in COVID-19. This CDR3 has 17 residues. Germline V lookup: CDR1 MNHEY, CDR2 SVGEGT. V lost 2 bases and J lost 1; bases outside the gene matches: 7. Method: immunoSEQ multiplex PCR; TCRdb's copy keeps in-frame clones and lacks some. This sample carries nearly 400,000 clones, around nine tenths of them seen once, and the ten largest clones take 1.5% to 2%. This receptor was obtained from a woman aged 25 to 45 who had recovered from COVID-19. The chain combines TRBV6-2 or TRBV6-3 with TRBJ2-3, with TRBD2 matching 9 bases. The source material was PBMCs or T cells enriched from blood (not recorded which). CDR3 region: CASSYGGIAGGTDTQYF. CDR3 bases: TGTGCCAGCAGTTACGGCGGGATAGCGGGGGGCACAGATACGCAGTATTTT.